The sequence of this TCR beta chain was determined in a study of cytomegalovirus exposure and HLA in healthy donors. Study in general: Of several hundred genotyped donors, 80% to 85% grouped in the Caucasian-associated ancestry cluster. Findings and limits, study-wide: Another analysis was done later, and it associated roughly 15,000 TCR beta sequences with HLA alleles at 0.05 false discovery rate. Some segments of the V type, notably TRBV6-2 and TRBV6-3, were excluded as indistinguishable.

PCR was performed using 60 Vbeta and 13 Jbeta primers. Libraries were prepared by immunoSEQ multiplex PCR; TCRdb keeps only in-frame clonotypes and omits some of them. In the table there are roughly 160,000 clones, roughly 85% of which are singletons. This CDR3 has 13 residues. Germline assignment: CDR1 LNHDA and CDR2 SQIVND (reference sequence). V was pared by 7 bases and J by 6 bases, with 16 bases between. This clone was seen once. Antigen specificity is unknown. Donors showed nominal health when sampled, although they likely had unrecorded immune exposures. The TCR comes from a man aged 40-50 years in good health and CMV-seronegative. The genes are TRBV19 and TRBJ2-7, with D unresolved. The specimen sequenced was PBMCs. CDR3 nucleotides: TGTGCCAGTACTGACTCAGTTCTCTCCGAGCAGTACTTC. Protein product: CASTDSVLSEQYF.